This T cell receptor (beta chain) stems from a study of shared clonotypes between healthy human individuals. The overall study: Each donor had three CD4 naive, three CD4 memory, two CD8 naive and one CD8 memory plate. Study results and caveats: In this cohort, only blood was sampled, and tissue repertoires likely differ.

With respect to this clone: Its antigen remains unknown.

V lost 3 bases and J lost 6; bases outside the gene matches: 10. The length of the CDR3 is 16 residues. CDR1 is MDHEN and CDR2 is SYDVKM in the germline V gene. Original methodology: There were no quality scores in the junction-only immunoSEQ sequences, so filtering differed. Repertoires were generated with immunoSEQ multiplex PCR, while TCRdb's copy carries only in-frame clones and drops some. For V, J and clone size, that table is used; D and trimming come from the DNA. This sample yields 550,000 to 750,000 clones, of which less than 97% are seen a single time; over 0.09% belongs to the top ten. Naivety among CD8 cells was defined by CD45RO negativity and positive CCR7 selection, thereby excluding terminally differentiated effector memory CD45RA+ cells. The study drew its donors from healthy HIV-negative adults without recent acute infections or vaccinations.

V and J are TRBV28 and TRBJ2-2, with 7 bases identical to TRBD1. The receptor was derived from a woman in her 30s in good health. The sequenced material came from naive CD8+ T cells sorted from blood. Written as DNA, the CDR3 is TGTGCCAGCAGTTTGATACAGGGGATCTTAGCCGGGGAGCTGTTTTTT. Protein sequence: CASSLIQGILAGELFF.